Presented here are 7 T cell receptor beta chains from one specimen sequenced in a study of regulatory T cells in long-lasting Graves disease. The authors built TCR beta libraries using iRepertoire HTBI primers and Arm-PCR of CDR3 regions. One entry per CDR3 protein, called by TCRdb with MiXCR from the multiplex PCR reads. The sample has roughly 220,000 distinct CDR3 sequences, approximately 20% seen once. Time point: newly diagnosed GD, antithyroid drugs for less than 3 months. RNA extracted from PBMCs served as the sequencing template. The sample consisted of peripheral blood mononuclear cells (PBMCs), taken at new diagnosis, from a patient treated with antithyroid drugs. Source of these receptors: a female donor with Graves disease.

This clonotype showed up many times. The rearrangement links TRBV6-1 to TRBJ2-7, with 13 bases fitting TRBD2. V shed 6 bases, J shed 2 bases, and the junction held 7 bases outside the gene matches. This CDR3 has 16 residues. Germline loops: CDR1 MNHNS, CDR2 SASEGT. The CDR3 loop is CASSGLAGERTYEQYF. The CDR3 DNA follows: TGTGCCAGCAGCGGACTAGCGGGAGAGAGGACCTACGAGCAGTACTTC.

This clonotype was observed many times. The chain combines TRBV28 with TRBJ2-5; 13 bases match TRBD2. CDR1 is MDHEN, CDR2 SYDVKM, per germline. The CDR3 length is 17 residues. The V and J ends lost 4 bases and 2 bases, in that order; junction bases with no gene match: 7. The CDR3 reads CASSSRTSGSSQETQYF. The CDR3 nucleotides are TGTGCCAGCAGTTCCCGGACTAGCGGGAGCTCTCAAGAGACCCAGTACTTC.

This clonotype appeared many times. The chain links TRBV7-9 to TRBJ2-1, with D perhaps assigned TRBD1 or TRBD2 (5 bases each). The germline V gene encodes CDR1 SEHNR and CDR2 FQNEAQ (reference sequence). The V and J ends lost 4 bases and 4 bases respectively, with 11 bases between them. The CDR3 totals 14 residues. The CDR3 DNA sequence: TGTGCCAGCAGCTCCCGGGACCAGTACAATGAGCAGTTCTTC. Residues: CASSSRDQYNEQFF.

J is TRBJ2-3 and V is TRBV11-2; D could derive from TRBD1 or TRBD2 (5 bases each). The CDR3 loop spans 17 amino acids. Germline V gives CDR1 SGHAT, CDR2 FQNNGV. Trimming pared 0 bases from V and 2 bases from J, leaving 15 bases between. CDR3 amino acids: CASSLDVRGRPTDTQYF. CDR3 nucleotides: TGTGCCAGCAGCTTAGACGTCCGGGGACGTCCCACAGATACGCAGTATTTT.

This clonotype was found many times. The rearrangement uses TRBV12-3 or TRBV12-4 and TRBJ1-2; D remains ambiguous. The CDR3 is made up of 13 amino acids. Trimming shortened V by 3 bases and J by 2 bases, and 7 bases separated the two germline ends. The DNA of the CDR3 is TGTGCCAGCAGTTTGGATGGAAACTATGGCTACACCTTC. Its protein product is CASSLDGNYGYTF.

This clonotype was picked up many times. The chain combines TRBV29-1 with TRBJ2-5; D might be TRBD1 or TRBD2, each matching 5 bases. The length of the CDR3 is 10 residues. Trimming took 8 bases from V and 5 from J, leaving 9 bases between them. Germline V gene data show CDR1 as SQVTM and CDR2 as ANQGSEA. The CDR3 region has the DNA TGCAGCTTAGGGGAGGAGACCCAGTACTTC. This gives the protein CSLGEETQYF.

The chain carries TRBV4-3 and TRBJ1-1; D unclear. CDR3 length: 14 amino acids. Germline CDR1 and CDR2: LGHNA and YSLEER. V gave up 1 base and J gave up 8 bases, with 14 bases separating them. The CDR3 nucleotides are TGCGCCAGCAGCCAAGGACTCTCCGGTGGAGAAGCTTTCTTT. This encodes CASSQGLSGGEAFF.